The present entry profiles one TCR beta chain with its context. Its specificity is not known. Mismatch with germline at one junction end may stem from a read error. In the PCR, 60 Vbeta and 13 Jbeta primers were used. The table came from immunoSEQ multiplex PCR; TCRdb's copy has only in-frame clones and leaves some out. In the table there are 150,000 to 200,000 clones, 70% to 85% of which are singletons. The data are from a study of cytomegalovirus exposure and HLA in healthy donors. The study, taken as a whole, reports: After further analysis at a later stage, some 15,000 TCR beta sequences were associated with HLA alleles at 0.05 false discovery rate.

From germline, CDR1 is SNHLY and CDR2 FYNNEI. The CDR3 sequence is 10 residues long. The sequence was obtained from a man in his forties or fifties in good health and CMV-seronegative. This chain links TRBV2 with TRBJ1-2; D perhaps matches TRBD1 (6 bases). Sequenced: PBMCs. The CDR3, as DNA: TGTGCCAGCCGATCCAGGGACAAGATCTTC. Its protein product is CASRSRDKIF.